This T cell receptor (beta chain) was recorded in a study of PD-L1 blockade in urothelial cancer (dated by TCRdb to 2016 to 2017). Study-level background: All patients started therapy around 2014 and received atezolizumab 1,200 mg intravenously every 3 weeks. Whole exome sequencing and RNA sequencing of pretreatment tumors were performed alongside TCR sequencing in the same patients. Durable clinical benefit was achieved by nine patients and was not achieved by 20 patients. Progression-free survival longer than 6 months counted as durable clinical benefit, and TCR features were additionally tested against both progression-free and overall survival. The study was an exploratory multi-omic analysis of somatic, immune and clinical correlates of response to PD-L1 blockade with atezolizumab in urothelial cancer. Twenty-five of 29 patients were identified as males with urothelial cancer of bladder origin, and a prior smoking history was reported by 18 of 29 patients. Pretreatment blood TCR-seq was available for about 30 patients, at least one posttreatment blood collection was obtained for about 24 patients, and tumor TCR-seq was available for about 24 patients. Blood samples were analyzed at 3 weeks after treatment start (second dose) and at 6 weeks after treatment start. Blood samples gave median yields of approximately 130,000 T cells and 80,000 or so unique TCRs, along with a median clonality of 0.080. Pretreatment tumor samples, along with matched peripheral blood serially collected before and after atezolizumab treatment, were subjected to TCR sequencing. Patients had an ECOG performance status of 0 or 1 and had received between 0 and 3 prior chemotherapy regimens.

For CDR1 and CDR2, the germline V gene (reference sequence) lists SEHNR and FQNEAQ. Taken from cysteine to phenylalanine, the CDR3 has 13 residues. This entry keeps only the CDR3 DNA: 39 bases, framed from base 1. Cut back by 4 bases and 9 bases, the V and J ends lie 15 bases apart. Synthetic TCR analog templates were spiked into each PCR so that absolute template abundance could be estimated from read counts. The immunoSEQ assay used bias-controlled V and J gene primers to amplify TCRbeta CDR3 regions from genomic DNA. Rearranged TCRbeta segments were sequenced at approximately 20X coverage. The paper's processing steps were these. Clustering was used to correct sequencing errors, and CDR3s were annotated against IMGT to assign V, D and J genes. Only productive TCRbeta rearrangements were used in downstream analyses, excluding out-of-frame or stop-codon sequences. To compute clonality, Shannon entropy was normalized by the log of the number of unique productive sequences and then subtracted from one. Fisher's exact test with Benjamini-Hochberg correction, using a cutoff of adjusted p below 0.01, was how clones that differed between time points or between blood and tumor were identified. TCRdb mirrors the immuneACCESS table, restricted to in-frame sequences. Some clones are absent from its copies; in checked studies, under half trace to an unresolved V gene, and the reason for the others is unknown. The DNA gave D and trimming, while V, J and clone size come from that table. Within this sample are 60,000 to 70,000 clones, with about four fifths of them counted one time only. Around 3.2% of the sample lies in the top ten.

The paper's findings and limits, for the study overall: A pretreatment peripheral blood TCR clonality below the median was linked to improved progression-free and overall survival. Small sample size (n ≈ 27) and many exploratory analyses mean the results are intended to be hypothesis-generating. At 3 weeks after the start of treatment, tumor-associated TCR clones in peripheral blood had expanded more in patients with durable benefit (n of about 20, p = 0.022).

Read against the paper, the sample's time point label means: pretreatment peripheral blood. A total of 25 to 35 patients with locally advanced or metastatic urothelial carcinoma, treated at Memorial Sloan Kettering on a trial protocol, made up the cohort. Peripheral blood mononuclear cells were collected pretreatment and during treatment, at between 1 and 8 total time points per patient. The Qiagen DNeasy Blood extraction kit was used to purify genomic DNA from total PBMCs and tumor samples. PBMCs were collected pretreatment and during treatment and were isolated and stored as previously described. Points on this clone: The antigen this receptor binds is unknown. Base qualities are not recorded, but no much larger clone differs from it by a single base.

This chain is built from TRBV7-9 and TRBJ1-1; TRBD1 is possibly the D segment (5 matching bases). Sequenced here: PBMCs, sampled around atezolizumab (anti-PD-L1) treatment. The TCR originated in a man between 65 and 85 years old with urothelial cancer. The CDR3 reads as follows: CASSSERQSQAFF. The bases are TGTGCCAGCAGCTCCGAAAGACAGTCCCAAGCTTTCTTT.